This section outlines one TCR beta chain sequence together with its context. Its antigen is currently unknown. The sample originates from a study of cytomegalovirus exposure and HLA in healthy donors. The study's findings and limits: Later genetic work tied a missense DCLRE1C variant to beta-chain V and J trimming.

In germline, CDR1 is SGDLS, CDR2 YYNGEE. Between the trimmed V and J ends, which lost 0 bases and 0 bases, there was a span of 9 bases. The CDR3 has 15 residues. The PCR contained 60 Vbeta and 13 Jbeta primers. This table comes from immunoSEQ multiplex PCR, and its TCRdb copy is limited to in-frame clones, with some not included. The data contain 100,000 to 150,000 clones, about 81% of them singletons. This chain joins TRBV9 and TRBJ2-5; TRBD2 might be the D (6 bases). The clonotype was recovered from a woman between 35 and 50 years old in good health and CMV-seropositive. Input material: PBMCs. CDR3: CASSVGGRYQETQYF. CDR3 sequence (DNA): TGTGCCAGCAGCGTAGGTGGGAGGTACCAAGAGACCCAGTACTTC.